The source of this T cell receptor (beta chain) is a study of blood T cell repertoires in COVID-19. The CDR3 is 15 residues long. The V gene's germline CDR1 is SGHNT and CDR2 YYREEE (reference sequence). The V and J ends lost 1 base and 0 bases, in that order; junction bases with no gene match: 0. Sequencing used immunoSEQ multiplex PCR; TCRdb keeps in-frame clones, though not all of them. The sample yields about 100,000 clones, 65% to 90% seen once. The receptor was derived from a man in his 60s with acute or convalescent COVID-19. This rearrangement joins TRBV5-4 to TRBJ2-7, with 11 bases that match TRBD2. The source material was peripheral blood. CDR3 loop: CASSLTSGSSYEQYF. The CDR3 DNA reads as TGTGCCAGCAGCTTGACTAGCGGGAGCTCCTACGAGCAGTACTTC.